Below, 19 T cell receptor beta chains from the same sample are listed, as sequenced in a study of molecular identifiers for immune sequencing clone quantification. One entry per CDR3 protein, called by TCRdb with MiXCR from the PCR reads. The repertoire holds over 600,000 distinct CDR3 sequences, with about 20% as singletons. Sequencing was done on a sample of naive CD8+ T cells from blood, with Jurkat cell RNA spiked in. As for subset: FACS-sorted CD8+CD4-CCR7+CD45RA+ naive T cells. All receptors come from a human donor in good health. Some libraries in this study had Jurkat cell RNA spiked in.

This chain uses TRBV10-2 with TRBJ2-3; 9 bases fit TRBD1. Germline CDR1 is WSHSY and CDR2 is SAAADI. After removal of 6 bases from V and 3 bases from J, the junction contained 4 bases not matched to a gene. This CDR3 is built from 14 residues. The CDR3 DNA is TGCGCCAGCAGATGGACAGGGGTTACAGATACGCAGTATTTT. This gives the protein CASRWTGVTDTQYF.

The table lists this clonotype with many counts. The chain couples TRBV7-2 to TRBJ2-1; 11 positions agree with TRBD2. The J segment lost 12 bases and the V segment lost 7 bases, leaving 20 bases of the junction unmatched. This CDR3 region has 17 residues. Germline loops: CDR1 SGHTA, CDR2 FQGNSA. The DNA for the CDR3 is TGTGCCAGCACCCCGGACTCTAGCGGGAGGTCATTGGGGGCGCAGTTCTTC. It translates to CASTPDSSGRSLGAQFF. Full variable domain (outside the CDR3, taken from reference TRBV7-2 and TRBJ2-1): GAGVSQSPSNKVTEKGKDVELRCDPISGHTALYWYRQSLGQGLEFLIYFQGNSAPDKSGLPSDRFSAERTGGSVSTLTIQRTQQEDSAVYLCASTPDSSGRSLGAQFFGPGTRLTVL.

This clonotype was recorded only once. A clone one base away is much larger, so this may be a read error. V usage is TRBV20-1 and J usage is TRBJ2-7, with 11 bases matching TRBD2. In germline, CDR1 is DFQATT, CDR2 SNEGSKA (reference sequence). The CDR3 extends over 15 amino acids. CDR3 residues: CGVTSGGSYDFEQYF. The CDR3 DNA is TGCGGCGTCACTAGCGGGGGCTCTTATGACTTCGAGCAGTACTTC.

This clonotype was counted only a few times. A single base separates this from a much larger clone, so it may be a read error. The chain is built from TRBV9 and TRBJ1-2; no firm D call. The germline V gene encodes CDR1 SGDLS and CDR2 YYNGEE. The CDR3 has 15 amino acids. The CDR3 here is CASGVGHIKPYGYTF. For the CDR3, the DNA is TGTGCCAGCGGCGTAGGGCACATTAAACCCTATGGCTACACCTTC.

The table lists this clonotype with many counts. This sequence joins TRBV27 and TRBJ1-1, with 8 bases identical to TRBD1. V lost 6 bases, J lost 6 bases, and 9 bases stayed unmatched. The CDR3 extends over 14 amino acids. Germline V gene lookup returns CDR1 MNHEY and CDR2 SMNVEV (reference sequence). CDR3 sequence: CASSSGGARSEAFF. The CDR3 region has the DNA TGTGCCAGCAGCTCAGGGGGCGCGAGGTCTGAAGCTTTCTTT.

This clonotype was counted between two and nine times. This chain links TRBV19 with TRBJ2-7; TRBD1 aligns across 10 bases. The CDR3 loop spans 14 amino acids. V trimming: 3 bases; J trimming: 5 bases; junction bases outside the gene matches: 4. CDR1 LNHDA and CDR2 SQIVND come from the germline V gene (reference sequence). The CDR3 DNA reads TGTGCCAGTAGTATTGGGACAGGGGACAACGAGCAGTACTTC. Amino acid sequence: CASSIGTGDNEQYF. Combining the CDR3 with reference TRBV19 and TRBJ2-7 gives the whole variable domain DGGITQSPKYLFRKEGQNVTLSCEQNLNHDAMYWYRQDPGQGLRLIYYSQIVNDFQKGDIAEGYSVSREKKESFPLTVTSAQKNPTAFYLCASSIGTGDNEQYFGPGTRLTVT.

With regard to this clonotype: A read error may explain this, as a much larger clone is one base away. The chain recombines TRBV6-2 or TRBV6-3 with TRBJ2-3; 8 bases map to TRBD2. V gave up 2 bases and J gave up 7 bases; unmatched junction bases: 11. The germline CDR1 and CDR2 sequences are MNHEY and SVGEGT. The length of the CDR3 is 16 residues. CDR3 bases: TGTGCCAGCAGTTACATGGTTGGTAGCGGGGAAAATACGCAGTATTTT. Residues: CASSYMVGSGENTQYF.

This clonotype was picked up many times. V and J are TRBV5-5 and TRBJ2-1, with D perhaps being TRBD1 or TRBD2 (6 bases each). Germline V lookup: CDR1 SGHKS, CDR2 YYEKEE (reference sequence). The CDR3 loop spans 14 amino acids. Trimming took off 4 bases at V and 4 bases at J, with 12 bases between the two ends. The DNA for the CDR3 is TGTGCCAGCAGCGGGGGGCCAGTGTACAATGAGCAGTTCTTC. Its translation: CASSGGPVYNEQFF.

This clonotype was counted ten times or more. The chain carries TRBV6-5 and TRBJ1-3, with no clear D. V was trimmed by 2 bases and J by 2 bases, leaving 7 bases between them. Germline V gene sequence: CDR1 MNHEY, CDR2 SVGAGI. This CDR3 has 14 amino acids. In DNA, the CDR3 is TGTGCCAGCAGTTACCGGGCAACTGGAAACACCATATATTTT. It translates to CASSYRATGNTIYF.

Points on this clonotype: A read error is possible here, since a much larger clone lies one base away. CDR3 region: CASSEQSYAEAFF. The DNA for the CDR3 is TGTGCCAGCAGTGAACAGTCCTACGCTGAAGCTTTCTTT. The gene calls are TRBV2 and TRBJ1-1; unclear D gene. Germline lookup yields CDR1 SNHLY and CDR2 FYNNEI. There are 13 residues in the CDR3. V lost 2 bases to trimming and J lost 6 bases, with 10 bases between them.

This clonotype was counted many times. V usage is TRBV4-3 and J usage is TRBJ2-1; D is unresolved. V was pared by 1 base and J by 3 bases, with 13 bases between. Per germline, CDR1 LGHNA and CDR2 YSLEER. This CDR3 spans 16 amino acids. Here the CDR3 DNA reads TGCGCCAGCAGCCAAGCGTTGGTAGAAGTCTACAATGAGCAGTTCTTC. This gives the protein CASSQALVEVYNEQFF.

This clonotype has a count of ten or more. The chain couples TRBV10-2 to TRBJ2-7; D uncertain. V was cut by 3 bases and J by 1 base, with 7 bases left in between. Germline V gene lookup returns CDR1 WSHSY and CDR2 SAAADI. This CDR3 is 13 amino acids long. The CDR3 loop reads CASSDGVSYEQYF. CDR3 DNA: TGCGCCAGCAGTGATGGGGTTTCCTACGAGCAGTACTTC.

The chain is built from TRBV6-1 and TRBJ2-7; D possibly matches TRBD1 or TRBD2 (5 bases each). This CDR3 spans 16 amino acids. V was pared by 2 bases and J by 2 bases, with 16 bases between. Looked up from germline, CDR1 is MNHNS and CDR2 is SASEGT. This CDR3 is CASSEPTSWGPYEQYF. CDR3 nucleotide sequence: TGTGCCAGCAGTGAACCCACTAGTTGGGGACCCTACGAGCAGTACTTC.

This clonotype has ten or more counts. The V call is TRBV6-6, the J call TRBJ2-7; a possible D gene is TRBD2 (5 bases). This CDR3 spans 13 amino acids. Germline CDR1 is MNHNY and CDR2 is SVGAGI (reference sequence). V was shortened by 8 bases and J by 6 bases, with 17 bases between the two germline ends. The CDR3 is CASRYALGLEQYF. The CDR3, as DNA: TGTGCCAGCCGGTACGCTCTAGGACTCGAGCAGTACTTC.

The chain couples TRBV19 to TRBJ2-5; 9 bases match TRBD2. Germline CDR1 LNHDA, CDR2 SQIVND (reference sequence). J was trimmed by 2 bases and V by 1 base; bases with no gene match: 5. CDR3 length: 16 amino acids. The CDR3 DNA is TGTGCCAGTAGTATAGTCCTAGCGGGGCTTCAAGAGACCCAGTACTTC. It yields the protein CASSIVLAGLQETQYF.

V gene TRBV4-3 combines with J gene TRBJ2-5, with 8 bases aligning to TRBD1. Per germline, CDR1 LGHNA and CDR2 YSLEER. Unmatched junction bases numbered 3, after V lost 1 base and J lost 2 bases. The CDR3 runs 15 residues. The CDR3: CASSQGTGYQETQYF. In DNA, the CDR3 is TGCGCCAGCAGCCAAGGGACAGGGTATCAAGAGACCCAGTACTTC.

There are many counts of this clonotype. The chain links TRBV20-1 to TRBJ2-7; 12 bases fit TRBD2. There are 16 residues in the CDR3. CDR1 and CDR2 from the germline V gene are DFQATT and SNEGSKA (reference sequence). Unmatched junction bases numbered 10, after V lost 5 bases and J lost 2 bases. CDR3 in DNA: TGCAGTGCTCGCCCCAAACTAGCGGGAGGAACCTACGAGCAGTACTTC. Translated, it gives CSARPKLAGGTYEQYF.

This clonotype was found a few times. V usage is TRBV12-3 or TRBV12-4 and J usage is TRBJ1-4; 9 nucleotides agree with TRBD1. The CDR3 loop spans 14 amino acids. Losses at the gene ends were 6 bases for V and 7 bases for J; bases not matched to a gene: 6. The CDR3 bases are TGTGCCAGCAGCATGACAGGGGGGAGTGAAAAACTGTTTTTT. Its protein product is CASSMTGGSEKLFF.

In its sample, this clonotype was seen many times. The chain links TRBV4-1 to TRBJ1-5; no firm D call. V lost 1 base to trimming and J lost 3 bases, with 7 bases between them. Germline V gene data show CDR1 as MGHRA and CDR2 as YSYEKL. The CDR3 extends over 14 amino acids. CDR3 residues: CASSQVGYNQPQHF. In nucleotides, the CDR3 is TGCGCCAGCAGCCAAGTGGGTTACAATCAGCCCCAGCATTTT.